The clone carrying this T cell receptor (beta chain) was counted a few times. Its antigen is currently unknown. At one of its ends the junction is not consistent with the germline gene, which may arise from a read error. This specimen belongs to a study of T-cell memory formation after mild COVID-19. Study context: Clusters of TCRs were largely donor specific.

TCRdb analysed the 5' RACE reads with MiXCR anew, one entry per CDR3 protein. The table has just over 350,000 distinct CDR3 sequences, 14% seen once. Overall study findings and caveats: Memory sampled before infection contained some responding clones, suggesting cross-reactive memory joined. Day 15 to 85 contracting clones showed balanced CD4/CD8; later expanders leaned CD4+.

The CDR3 is 12 amino acids. Germline lookup yields CDR1 LNHDA and CDR2 SQIVND (reference sequence). This chain connects TRBV19 to TRBJ1-1; D is unresolved. This clonotype was sampled from a man younger than 35 who had mild COVID-19 (a few samples of this study predate the infection). Cell type and time point are not known. The material sequenced was PBMCs or a T cell subset sorted from them (not recorded which). In DNA, the CDR3 is TGTGCCACTAGTCATGGGGTTACTGAAGCTTTCTTT. The encoded protein is CATSHGVTEAFF.